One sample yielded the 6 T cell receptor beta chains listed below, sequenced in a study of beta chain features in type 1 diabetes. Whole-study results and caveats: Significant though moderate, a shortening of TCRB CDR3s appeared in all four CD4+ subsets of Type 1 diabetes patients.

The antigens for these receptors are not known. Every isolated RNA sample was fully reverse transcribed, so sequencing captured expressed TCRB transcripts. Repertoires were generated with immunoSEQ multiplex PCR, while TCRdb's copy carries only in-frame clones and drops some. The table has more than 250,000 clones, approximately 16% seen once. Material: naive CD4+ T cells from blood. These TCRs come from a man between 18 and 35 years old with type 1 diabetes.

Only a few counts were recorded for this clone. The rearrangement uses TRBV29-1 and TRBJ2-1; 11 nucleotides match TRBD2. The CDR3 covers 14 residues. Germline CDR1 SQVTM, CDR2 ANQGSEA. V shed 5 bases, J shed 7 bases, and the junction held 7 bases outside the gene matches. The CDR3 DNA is TGCAGCGTTAGAACTAGCGGGAGTCGTAATGAGCAGTTCTTC. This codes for CSVRTSGSRNEQFF.

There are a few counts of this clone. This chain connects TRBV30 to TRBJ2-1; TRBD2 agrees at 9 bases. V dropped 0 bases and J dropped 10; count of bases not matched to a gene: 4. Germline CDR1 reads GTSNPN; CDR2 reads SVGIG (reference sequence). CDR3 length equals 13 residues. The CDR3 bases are TGTGCCTGGAGTGTAGCGGGGGGCAGCGAGCAGTTCTTC. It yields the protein CAWSVAGGSEQFF.

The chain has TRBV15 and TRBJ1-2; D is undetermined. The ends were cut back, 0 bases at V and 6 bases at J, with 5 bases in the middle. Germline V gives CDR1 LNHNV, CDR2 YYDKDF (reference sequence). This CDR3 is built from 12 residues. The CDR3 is CATSRDRDGYTF. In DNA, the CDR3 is TGTGCCACCAGCAGAGATAGAGATGGCTACACCTTC.

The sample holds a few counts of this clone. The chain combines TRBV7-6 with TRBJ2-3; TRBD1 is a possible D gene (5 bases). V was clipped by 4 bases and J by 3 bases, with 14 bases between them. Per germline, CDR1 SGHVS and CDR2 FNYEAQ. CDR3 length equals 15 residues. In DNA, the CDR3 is TGTGCCAGCAGCTACAGACAGTCTGGAACAGATACGCAGTATTTT. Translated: CASSYRQSGTDTQYF.

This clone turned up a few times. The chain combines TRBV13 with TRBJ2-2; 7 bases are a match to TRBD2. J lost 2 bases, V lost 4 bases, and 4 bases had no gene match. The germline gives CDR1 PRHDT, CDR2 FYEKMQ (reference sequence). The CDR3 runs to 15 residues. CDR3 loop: CASSSSGPNTGELFF. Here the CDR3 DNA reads TGTGCCAGCAGCTCTAGCGGACCTAACACCGGGGAGCTGTTTTTT. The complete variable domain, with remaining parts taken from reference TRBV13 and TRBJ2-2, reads AAGVIQSPRHLIKEKRETATLKCYPIPRHDTVYWYQQGPGQDPQFLISFYEKMQSDKGSIPDRFSAQQFSDYHSELNMSSLELGDSALYFCASSSSGPNTGELFFGEGSRLTVL.

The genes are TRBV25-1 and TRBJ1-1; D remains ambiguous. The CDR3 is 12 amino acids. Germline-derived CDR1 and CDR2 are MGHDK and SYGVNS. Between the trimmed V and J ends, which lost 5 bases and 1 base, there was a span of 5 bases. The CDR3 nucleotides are TGTGCCAGCAGTCCCCAGAACACTGAAGCTTTCTTT. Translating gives CASSPQNTEAFF.